Presented here are 3 T cell receptor beta chains from one specimen sequenced in a study of cytomegalovirus exposure and HLA in healthy donors. A multiplex PCR was run with 60 Vbeta primers and 13 Jbeta primers. Profiled with immunoSEQ multiplex PCR; TCRdb holds only in-frame clones, not every one. Its table records around 110,000 clones. The material sequenced was PBMCs. All receptors derive from a man aged 30 to 45 in good health and CMV-seronegative.

The chain employs TRBV13 and TRBJ2-1; 9 bases align to TRBD2. The CDR3 length is 16 residues. CDR1 and CDR2 (germline): PRHDT, FYEKMQ (reference sequence). Trimming cost V 2 bases and J 4 bases; bases outside gene matches: 6. In DNA form, the CDR3 reads TGTGCCAGCAGCTTATCCCCACTAGCGGGTTACAATGAGCAGTTCTTC. Translation gives CASSLSPLAGYNEQFF.

The V and J genes are TRBV19 and TRBJ1-2; D is undetermined. The ends were cut back, 7 bases at V and 4 bases at J, with 7 bases in the middle. The CDR3 sequence is 11 residues long. Germline V gives CDR1 LNHDA, CDR2 SQIVND (reference sequence). The CDR3 bases are TGTGCCAGTACGACGGGCTATGGCTACACCTTC. Protein: CASTTGYGYTF.

The chain combines TRBV5-1 with TRBJ2-3; the D gene is possibly TRBD1 (5 bases). Germline V gene data show CDR1 as SGHRS and CDR2 as YFSETQ. The CDR3 has 14 amino acids. Trimming cost V 7 bases and J 0 bases, with 12 bases left between them. The CDR3 sequence: CASQDTPSTDTQYF. DNA for the CDR3: TGCGCCAGCCAGGACACCCCAAGCACAGATACGCAGTATTTT.